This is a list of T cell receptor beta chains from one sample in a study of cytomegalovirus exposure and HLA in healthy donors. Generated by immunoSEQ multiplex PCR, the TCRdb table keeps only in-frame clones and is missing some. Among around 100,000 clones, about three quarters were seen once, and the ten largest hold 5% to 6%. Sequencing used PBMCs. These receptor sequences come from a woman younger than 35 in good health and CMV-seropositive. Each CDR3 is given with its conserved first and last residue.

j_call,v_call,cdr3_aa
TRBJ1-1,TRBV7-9,CASSSQGLWTEAFF
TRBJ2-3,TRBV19,CASEGLAGDTQYF
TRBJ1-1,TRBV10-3,CAISAARGSNTEAFF
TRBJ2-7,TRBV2,CASSKLAASYEQYF
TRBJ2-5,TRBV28,CASRTGALQETQYF
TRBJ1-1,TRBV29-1,CSVEQDRREAFF
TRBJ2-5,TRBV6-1,CASSELAGARTQYF
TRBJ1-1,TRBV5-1,CASSFGDTGREAFF
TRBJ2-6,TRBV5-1,CASSFGADGSGANVLTF
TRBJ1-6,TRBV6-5,CASSFDRYNSPLHF
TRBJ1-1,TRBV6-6,CAGGGAGMNTEAFF
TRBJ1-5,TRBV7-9,CASSPGTGGVQPQHF
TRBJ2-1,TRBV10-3,CAITETSGRGGEQFF
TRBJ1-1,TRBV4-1,CASSQDSTGNTEAFF
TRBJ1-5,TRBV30,CAWGTVYSNQPQHF
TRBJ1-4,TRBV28,CASSNYPRQATLEKLFF
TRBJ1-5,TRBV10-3,CAISKGGPQPQHF
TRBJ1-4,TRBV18,CASSPSGVEKLFF
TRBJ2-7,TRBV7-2,CASSPFGTSGSYEQYF
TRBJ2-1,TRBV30,CAWSPNGSGDEQFF
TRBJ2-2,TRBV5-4,CASSLEWTLTGELFF
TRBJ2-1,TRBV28,CASRTRSYNEQFF
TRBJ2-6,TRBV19,CASHPQGAGANVLTF
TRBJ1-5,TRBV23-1,CASSQSDRGSSSNQPQHF
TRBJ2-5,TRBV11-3,CASSLAGSGETQYF
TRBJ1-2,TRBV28,CASSFQRGGGQGYTF
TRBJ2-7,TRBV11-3,CASSSAGTGFGYEQYF
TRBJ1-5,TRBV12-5,CASGLAPRDRGYNQPQHF
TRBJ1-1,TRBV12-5,CASGLVQGSANTEAFF
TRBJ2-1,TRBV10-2,CASSEFRGSQQFF
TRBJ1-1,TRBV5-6,CASSVRLPGQMPNTEAFF
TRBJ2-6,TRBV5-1,CASSRTRQSGANVLTF
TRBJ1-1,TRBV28,CASSLIRGEAFF
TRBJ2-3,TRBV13,CASSPYRVDTQYF
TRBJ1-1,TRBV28,CASSTGVTEAFF
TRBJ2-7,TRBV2,CASSPSPGPHEQYF
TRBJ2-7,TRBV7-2,CASSWGRASYEQYF